The T cell receptor (beta chain) under discussion was sequenced for a study of T cells in Graves' hyperthyroidism and ophthalmopathy. Diagnoses rested on clinical symptoms, serum thyroxine and TRAb, thyroid ultrasound and orbital computed tomography. This clonotype occurred once. Its antigen is as yet unknown. Trimming removed 5 bases from V and 5 bases from J, with 0 bases in between. Germline values: CDR1 SNHLY, CDR2 FYNNEI. CDR3 length: 9 residues. It was RNA transcripts that yielded the amplified TCR beta CDR3 regions. Using the HTBI primer set, a first-round RT-PCR was run on the TCR CDR3. Each CDR3 protein gets one entry after TCRdb re-called the multiplex PCR reads with MiXCR. The sample records 330,000 or so distinct CDR3 sequences, 15% to 20% being singletons. Study findings and constraints: Model predictions of ophthalmopathy came a median around 7.1 months before onset. Within blood appeared most thyroid clonotypes that had expanded above 0.001.

This TCR derives from a woman aged 35 to 49 with Graves' ophthalmopathy. Material: blood. The chain recombines TRBV2 with TRBJ1-1; D ambiguous. The DNA of the CDR3 is TGTGCCAGCAGTACTGAAGCTTTCTTT. It is translated as CASSTEAFF.